Sequencing of this T cell receptor (beta chain) was carried out in a study of blood T cell repertoires in COVID-19. This CDR3 has 16 amino acids. The V and J ends lost 0 bases and 2 bases respectively, with 15 bases between them. CDR1 and CDR2 (germline): SGHRS, YFSETQ. In the study's own analysis: For nucleated cells, counts were estimated from reference gene primer amplification. Measured with immunoSEQ multiplex PCR; TCRdb has only the in-frame clones, and not every one. That table gives V, J and clone size, and the DNA gave D and trimming. The table records just over 300,000 clones, approximately 91% of them present only once.

The clonotype was recovered from a woman between 35 and 50 years old who had recovered from COVID-19. Material for sequencing was PBMCs or T cells enriched from blood (not recorded which). The rearrangement joins TRBV5-1 to TRBJ2-7; a possible D gene is TRBD1 (6 bases). The DNA of the CDR3 is TGCGCCAGCAGCTTGGGGGACCGACAGGCCCCCTACGAGCAGTACTTC. As protein: CASSLGDRQAPYEQYF.